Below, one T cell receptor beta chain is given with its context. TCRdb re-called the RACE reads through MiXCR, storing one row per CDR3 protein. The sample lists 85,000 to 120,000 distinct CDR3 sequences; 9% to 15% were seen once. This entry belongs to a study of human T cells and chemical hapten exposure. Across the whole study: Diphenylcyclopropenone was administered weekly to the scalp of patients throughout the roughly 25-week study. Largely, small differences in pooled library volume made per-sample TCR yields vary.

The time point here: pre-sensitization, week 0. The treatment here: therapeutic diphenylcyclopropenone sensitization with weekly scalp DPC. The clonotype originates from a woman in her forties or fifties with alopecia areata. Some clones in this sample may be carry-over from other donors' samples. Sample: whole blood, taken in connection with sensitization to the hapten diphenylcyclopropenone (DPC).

CDR3 loop: CASTDSPEWVEKLFF. Written as DNA, the CDR3 is TGTGCCAGTACCGACAGTCCGGAGTGGGTTGAAAAACTGTTTTTT. The V and J genes are TRBV9 and TRBJ1-4, with D perhaps TRBD1 (5 bases). The germline V and J ends were trimmed by 8 bases and 7 bases, with 21 bases remaining between them. Germline V gene sequence: CDR1 SGDLS, CDR2 YYNGEE. The CDR3 loop spans 15 amino acids.